The entry below describes one T cell receptor beta chain. TCRdb's copy holds only in-frame clones and misses some; the assay was immunoSEQ multiplex PCR. Of roughly 250,000 clones listed, less than 85% were seen once; the top ten hold 4.5% to 5%. Trimming cost V 2 bases and J 5 bases, with 14 bases left between them. Germline-derived CDR1 and CDR2 are SGHVS and FNYEAQ. The CDR3 is made up of 15 amino acids. These data are taken from a study of blood T cell repertoires in COVID-19. The rearrangement joins TRBV7-6 to TRBJ2-3; TRBD1 might be the D (7 bases). Material: peripheral blood. The source of this sequence is a woman of 80 years or more with active or convalescent COVID-19. CDR3: CASSLYFQGGDTQYF. CDR3 bases: TGTGCCAGCAGCTTATACTTCCAGGGGGGAGATACGCAGTATTTT.